Reported below is one T cell receptor beta chain. V lost 4 bases to trimming and J lost 6 bases; unmatched junction nucleotides: 9. The CDR3 length is 15 residues. Germline CDR1 and CDR2: SGHRS and YFSETQ. CD45RO-negative cells were positively selected for CCR7, leaving out terminally differentiated effector memory CD45RA+ cells. Every immunoSEQ plate was one replicate of a subset's evenly spread DNA. Sorted subsets were amplified in replicate PCRs using around 200 ng DNA, around 30,000 T cell genomes. Per the authors' pipeline: Because ImmunoSEQ provided only junction sequences with no quality scores, the filtering differed. Sequencing was performed with immunoSEQ multiplex PCR; in TCRdb, only in-frame clones are kept and a portion is missing. That table is the source of V, J and clone size, and D and trimming were worked out from the DNA. The profile shows around 2,000,000 clones, 85% to 95% of them singletons.

This sample was taken from a study of shared clonotypes between healthy human individuals. The sequenced sample consisted of naive CD8+ T cells from PBMCs. This receptor was identified in a man aged 18-30 years in good health. Some clones in this sample may be carry-over from other donors' samples. The J gene is TRBJ2-7, the V gene TRBV5-1, with TRBD1 identical over 11 bases. The DNA for the CDR3 is TGCGCCAGCAGCAACCGGGACAGGGGGTTTCGCGAGCAGTACTTC. It specifies CASSNRDRGFREQYF.